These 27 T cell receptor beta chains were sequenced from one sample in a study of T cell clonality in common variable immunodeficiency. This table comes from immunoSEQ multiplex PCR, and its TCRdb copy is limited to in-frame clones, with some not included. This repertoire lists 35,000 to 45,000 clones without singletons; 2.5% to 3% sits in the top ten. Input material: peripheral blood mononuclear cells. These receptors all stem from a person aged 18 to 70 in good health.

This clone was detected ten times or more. CDR3 bases read: TGTGCCACCTTAGCGGGGAGAGAGACC. It specifies CATLAGRET. The CDR3 as a whole reads CATLAGRETQYF. The chain uses TRBV2 and TRBJ2-5; 8 bases map to TRBD2. The read falls 3 residues short of the CDR3 end, and the missing part is taken from the germline J gene. The CDR3 consists of 12 residues. The germline CDR1 and CDR2 sequences are SNHLY and FYNNEI. The V and J ends lost 10 bases and 4 bases, in that order; junction bases with no gene match: 5.

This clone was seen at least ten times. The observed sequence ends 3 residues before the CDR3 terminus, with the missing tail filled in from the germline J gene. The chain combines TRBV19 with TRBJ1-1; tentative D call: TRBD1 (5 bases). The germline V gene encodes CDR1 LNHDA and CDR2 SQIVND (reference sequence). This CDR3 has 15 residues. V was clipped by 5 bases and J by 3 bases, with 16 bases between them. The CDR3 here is CASSGGVGGYTEAFF. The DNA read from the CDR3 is TGTGCCAGTAGTGGAGGAGTGGGGGGGTACACTGAA.

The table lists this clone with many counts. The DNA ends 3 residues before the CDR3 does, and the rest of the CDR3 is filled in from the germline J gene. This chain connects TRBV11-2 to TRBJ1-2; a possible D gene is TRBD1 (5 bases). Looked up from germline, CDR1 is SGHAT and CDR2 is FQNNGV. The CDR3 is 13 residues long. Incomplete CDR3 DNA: TGTGCCAGCAGCCACCCCCGGGGGAGAGGC. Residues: CASSHPRGRG. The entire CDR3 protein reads CASSHPRGRGYTF.

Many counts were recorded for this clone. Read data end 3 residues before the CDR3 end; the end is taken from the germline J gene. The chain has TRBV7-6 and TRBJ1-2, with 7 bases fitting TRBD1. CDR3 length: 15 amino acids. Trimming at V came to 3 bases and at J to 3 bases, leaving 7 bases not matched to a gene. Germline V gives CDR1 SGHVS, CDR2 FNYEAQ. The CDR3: CASSLNRGPDYGYTF. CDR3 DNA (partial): TGTGCCAGCAGCTTGAATAGGGGGCCTGACTATGGC.

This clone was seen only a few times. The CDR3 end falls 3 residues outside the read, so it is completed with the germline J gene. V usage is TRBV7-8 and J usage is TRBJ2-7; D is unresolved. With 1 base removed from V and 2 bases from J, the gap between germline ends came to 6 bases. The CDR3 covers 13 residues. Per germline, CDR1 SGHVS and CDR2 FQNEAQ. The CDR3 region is CASSLDSTYEQYF. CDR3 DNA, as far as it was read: TGTGCCAGCAGCTTAGACTCCACCTACGAG.

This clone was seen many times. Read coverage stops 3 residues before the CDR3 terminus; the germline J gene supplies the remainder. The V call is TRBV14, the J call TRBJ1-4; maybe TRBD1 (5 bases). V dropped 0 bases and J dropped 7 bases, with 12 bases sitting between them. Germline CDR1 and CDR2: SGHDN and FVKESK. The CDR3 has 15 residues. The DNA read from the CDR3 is TGTGCCAGCAGCCAAGATGGGGGGAGCACTGAAAAA. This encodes CASSQDGGSTEK. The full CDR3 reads CASSQDGGSTEKLFF. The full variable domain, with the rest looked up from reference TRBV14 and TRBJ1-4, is EAGVTQFPSHSVIEKGQTVTLRCDPISGHDNLYWYRRVMGKEIKFLLHFVKESKQDESGMPNNRFLAERTGGTYSTLKVQPAELEDSGVYFCASSQDGGSTEKLFFGSGTQLSVL.

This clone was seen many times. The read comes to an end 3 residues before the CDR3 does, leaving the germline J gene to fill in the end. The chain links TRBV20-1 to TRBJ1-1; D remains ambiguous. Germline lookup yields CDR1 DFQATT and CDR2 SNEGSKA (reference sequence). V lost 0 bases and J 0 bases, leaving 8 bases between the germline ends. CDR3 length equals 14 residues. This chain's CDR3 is CSAREAGMNTEAFF. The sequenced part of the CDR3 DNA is TGCAGTGCTAGAGAGGCGGGGATGAACACTGAA.

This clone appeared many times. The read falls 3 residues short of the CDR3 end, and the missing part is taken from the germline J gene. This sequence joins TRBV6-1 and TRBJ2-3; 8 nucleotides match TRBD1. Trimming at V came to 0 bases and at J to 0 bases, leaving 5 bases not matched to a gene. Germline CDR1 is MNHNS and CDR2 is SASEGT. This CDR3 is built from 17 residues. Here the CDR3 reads CASSEASGTGSTDTQYF. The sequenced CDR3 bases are TGTGCCAGCAGTGAAGCATCCGGGACAGGTAGCACAGATACG.

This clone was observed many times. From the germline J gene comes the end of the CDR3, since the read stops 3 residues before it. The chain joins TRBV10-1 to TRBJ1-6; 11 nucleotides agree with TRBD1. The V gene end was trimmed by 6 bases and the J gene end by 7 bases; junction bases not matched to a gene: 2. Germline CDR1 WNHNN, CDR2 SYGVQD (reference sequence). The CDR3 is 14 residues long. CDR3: CASSGQGANSPLHF. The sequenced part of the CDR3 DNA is TGCGCCAGCAGCGGACAGGGGGCGAATTCACCC.

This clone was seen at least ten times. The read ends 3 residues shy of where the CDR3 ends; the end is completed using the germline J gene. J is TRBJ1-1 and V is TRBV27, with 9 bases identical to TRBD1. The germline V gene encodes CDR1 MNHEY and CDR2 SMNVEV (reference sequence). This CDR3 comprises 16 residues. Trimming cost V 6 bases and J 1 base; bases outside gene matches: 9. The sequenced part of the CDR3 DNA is TGTGCCAGCAGCCCCGGACAGGGGAGAGGGAACACTGAA. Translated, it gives CASSPGQGRGNTE. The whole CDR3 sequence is CASSPGQGRGNTEAFF.

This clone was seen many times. CDR3 loop: CASSYGTSDSWRNEQFF. The part of the CDR3 DNA that was read is TGTGCCAGCAGTTACGGGACTAGCGACTCCTGGAGGAATGAG. The rearrangement joins TRBV6-2 or TRBV6-3 to TRBJ2-1, with 10 bases lining up with TRBD2. The read is 3 residues too short to cover the CDR3 end, so that end is filled in from the germline J gene. The V gene end was trimmed by 2 bases and the J gene end by 7 bases; junction bases not matched to a gene: 11. The CDR3 has 17 amino acids. The germline V gene has CDR1 MNHEY and CDR2 SVGEGT.

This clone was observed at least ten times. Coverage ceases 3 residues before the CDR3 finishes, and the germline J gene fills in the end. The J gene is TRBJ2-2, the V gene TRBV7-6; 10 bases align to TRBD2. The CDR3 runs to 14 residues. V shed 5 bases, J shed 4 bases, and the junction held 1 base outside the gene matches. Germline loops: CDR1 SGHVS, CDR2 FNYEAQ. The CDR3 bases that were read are TGTGCCAGCAGCCGACTAGCGGGCACCGGGGAG. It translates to CASSRLAGTGE. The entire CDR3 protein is CASSRLAGTGELFF.

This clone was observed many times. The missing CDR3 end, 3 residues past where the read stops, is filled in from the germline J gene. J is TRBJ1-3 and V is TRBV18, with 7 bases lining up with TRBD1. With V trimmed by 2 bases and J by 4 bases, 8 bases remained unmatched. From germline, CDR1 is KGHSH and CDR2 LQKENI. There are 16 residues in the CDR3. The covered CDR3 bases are TGTGCCAGCTCACCAAAAGACAGGGCGTCAGGAAACACC. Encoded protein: CASSPKDRASGNT. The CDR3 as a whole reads CASSPKDRASGNTIYF.

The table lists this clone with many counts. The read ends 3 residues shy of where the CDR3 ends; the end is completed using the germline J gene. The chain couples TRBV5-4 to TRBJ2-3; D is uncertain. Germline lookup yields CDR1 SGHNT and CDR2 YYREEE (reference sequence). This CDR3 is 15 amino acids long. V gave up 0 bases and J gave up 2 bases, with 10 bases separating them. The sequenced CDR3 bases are TGTGCCAGCAGCTTGGGTATCACTACCACAGATACG. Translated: CASSLGITTTDT. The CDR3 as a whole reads CASSLGITTTDTQYF. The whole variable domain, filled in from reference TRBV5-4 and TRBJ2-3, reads ETGVTQSPTHLIKTRGQQVTLRCSSQSGHNTVSWYQQALGQGPQFIFQYYREEENGRGNFPPRFSGLQFPNYSSELNVNALELDDSALYLCASSLGITTTDTQYFGPGTRLTVL.

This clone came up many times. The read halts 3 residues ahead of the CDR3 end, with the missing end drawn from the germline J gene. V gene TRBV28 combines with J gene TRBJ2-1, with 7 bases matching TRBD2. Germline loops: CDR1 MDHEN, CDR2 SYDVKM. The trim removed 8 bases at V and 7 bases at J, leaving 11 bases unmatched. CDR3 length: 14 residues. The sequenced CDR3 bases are TGTGCCAGCGGCGGGAGAGGGCCGGGTAATGAG. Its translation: CASGGRGPGNE. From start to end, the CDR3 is CASGGRGPGNEQFF.

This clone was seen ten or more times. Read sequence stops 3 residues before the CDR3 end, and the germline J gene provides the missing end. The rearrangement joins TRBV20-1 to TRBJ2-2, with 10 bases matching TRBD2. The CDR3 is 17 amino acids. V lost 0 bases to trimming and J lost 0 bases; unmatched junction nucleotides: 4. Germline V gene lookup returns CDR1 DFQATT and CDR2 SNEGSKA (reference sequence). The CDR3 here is CSARDGTSGANTGELFF. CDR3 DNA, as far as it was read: TGCAGTGCTAGAGATGGCACTAGCGGGGCGAACACCGGGGAG.

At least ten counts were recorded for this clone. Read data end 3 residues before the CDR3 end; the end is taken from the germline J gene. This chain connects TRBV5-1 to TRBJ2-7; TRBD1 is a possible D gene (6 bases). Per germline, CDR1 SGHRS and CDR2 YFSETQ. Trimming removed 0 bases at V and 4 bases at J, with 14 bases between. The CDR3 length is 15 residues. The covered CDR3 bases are TGCGCCAGCAGCTTGGTTCAGGGGAGCCTTTACGAG. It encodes CASSLVQGSLYE. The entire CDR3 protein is CASSLVQGSLYEQYF.

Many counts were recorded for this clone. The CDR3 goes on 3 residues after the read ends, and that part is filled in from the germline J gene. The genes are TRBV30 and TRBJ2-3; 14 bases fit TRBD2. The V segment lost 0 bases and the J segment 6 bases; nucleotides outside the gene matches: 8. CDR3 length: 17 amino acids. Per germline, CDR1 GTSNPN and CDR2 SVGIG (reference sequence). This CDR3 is CAWSVLTSGGGSDTQYF. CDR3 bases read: TGTGCCTGGAGTGTATTGACTAGCGGGGGGGGGTCTGATACG.

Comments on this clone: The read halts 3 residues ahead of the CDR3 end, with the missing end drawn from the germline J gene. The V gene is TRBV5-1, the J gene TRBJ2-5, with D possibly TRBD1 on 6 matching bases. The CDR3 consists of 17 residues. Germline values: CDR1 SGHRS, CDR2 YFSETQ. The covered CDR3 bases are TGCGCCAGCAGCTTGATGCAGGGGACGTTTAGCACAGATACC. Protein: CASSLMQGTFSTDT. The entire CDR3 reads CASSLMQGTFSTDTQYF.

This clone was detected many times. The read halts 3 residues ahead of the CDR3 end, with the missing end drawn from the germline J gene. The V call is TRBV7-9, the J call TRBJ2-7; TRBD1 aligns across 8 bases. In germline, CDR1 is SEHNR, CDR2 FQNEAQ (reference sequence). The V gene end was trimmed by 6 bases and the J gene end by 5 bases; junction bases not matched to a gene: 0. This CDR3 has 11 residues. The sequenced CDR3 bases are TGTGCCAGCAGGGGACAGGACGAG. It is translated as CASRGQDE. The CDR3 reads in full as CASRGQDEQYF.

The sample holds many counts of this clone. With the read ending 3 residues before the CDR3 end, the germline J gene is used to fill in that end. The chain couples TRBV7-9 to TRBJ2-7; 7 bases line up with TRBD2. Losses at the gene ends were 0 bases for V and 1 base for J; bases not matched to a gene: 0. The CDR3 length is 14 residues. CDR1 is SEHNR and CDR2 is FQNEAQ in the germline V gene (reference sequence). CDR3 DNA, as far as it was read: TGTGCCAGCAGCTTAGCGGGACTATCCTACGAG. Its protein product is CASSLAGLSYE. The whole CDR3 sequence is CASSLAGLSYEQYF.

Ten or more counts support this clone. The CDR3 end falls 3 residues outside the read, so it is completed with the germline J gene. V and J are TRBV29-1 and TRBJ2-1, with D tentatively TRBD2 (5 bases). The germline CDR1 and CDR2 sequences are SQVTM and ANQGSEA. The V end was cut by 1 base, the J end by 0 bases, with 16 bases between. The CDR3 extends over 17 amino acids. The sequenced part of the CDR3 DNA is TGCAGCGTTGAAGTGGACCCACGACTAAGCTCCTACAATGAG. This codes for CSVEVDPRLSSYNE. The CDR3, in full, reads CSVEVDPRLSSYNEQFF.

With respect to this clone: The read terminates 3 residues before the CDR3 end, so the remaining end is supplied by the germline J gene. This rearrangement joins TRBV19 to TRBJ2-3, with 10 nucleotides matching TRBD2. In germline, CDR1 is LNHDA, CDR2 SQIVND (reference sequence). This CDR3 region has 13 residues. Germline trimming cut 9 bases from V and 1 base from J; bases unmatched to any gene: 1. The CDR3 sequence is CASGLAGTDTQYF. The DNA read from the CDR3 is TGTGCCAGCGGACTAGCGGGCACAGATACG. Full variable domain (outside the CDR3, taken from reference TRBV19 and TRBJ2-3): DGGITQSPKYLFRKEGQNVTLSCEQNLNHDAMYWYRQDPGQGLRLIYYSQIVNDFQKGDIAEGYSVSREKKESFPLTVTSAQKNPTAFYLCASGLAGTDTQYFGPGTRLTVL.

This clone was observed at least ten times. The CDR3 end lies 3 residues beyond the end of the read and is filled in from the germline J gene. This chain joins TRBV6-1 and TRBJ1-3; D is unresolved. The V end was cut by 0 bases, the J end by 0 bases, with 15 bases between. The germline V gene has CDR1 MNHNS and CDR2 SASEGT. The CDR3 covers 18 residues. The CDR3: CASSEARGAYSSGNTIYF. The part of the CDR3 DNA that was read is TGTGCCAGCAGTGAAGCTCGGGGTGCCTATAGCTCTGGAAACACC.

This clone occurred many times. The CDR3 DNA, read in part, is TGTGCCAGCAGCCGATACATTTTGGCGGGGAACACCGGGGAG. Amino acids: CASSRYILAGNTGE. The complete CDR3 sequence is CASSRYILAGNTGELFF. The rearrangement joins TRBV7-8 to TRBJ2-2; D is perhaps TRBD2 (5 bases). Read coverage stops 3 residues before the CDR3 terminus; the germline J gene supplies the remainder. V was pared by 5 bases and J by 1 base, with 17 bases between. The CDR3 covers 17 residues. The germline CDR1 and CDR2 sequences are SGHVS and FQNEAQ.

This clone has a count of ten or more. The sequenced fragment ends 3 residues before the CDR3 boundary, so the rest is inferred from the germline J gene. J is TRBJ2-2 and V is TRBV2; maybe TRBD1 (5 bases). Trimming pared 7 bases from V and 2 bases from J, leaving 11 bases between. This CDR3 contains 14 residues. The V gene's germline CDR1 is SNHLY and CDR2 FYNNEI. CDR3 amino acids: CASTGRVNTGELFF. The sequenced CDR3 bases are TGTGCCAGCACAGGCAGGGTAAACACCGGGGAG.

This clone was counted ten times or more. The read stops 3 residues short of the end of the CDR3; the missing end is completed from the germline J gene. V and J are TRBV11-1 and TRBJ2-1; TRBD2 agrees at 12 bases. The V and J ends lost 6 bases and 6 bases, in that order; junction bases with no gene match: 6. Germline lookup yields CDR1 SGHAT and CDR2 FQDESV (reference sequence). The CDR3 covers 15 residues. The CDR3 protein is CASRPTSGRINEQFF. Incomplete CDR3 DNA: TGTGCCAGCAGACCCACTAGCGGGAGGATCAATGAG.